The 8 T cell receptor beta chains presented below share a single source sample, sequenced in a study of T cell clonality in common variable immunodeficiency. Study outcomes and limitations: In common variable immunodeficiency, TCR beta chains reportedly carried fewer deletions and N-nucleotide insertions.

The table came from immunoSEQ multiplex PCR; TCRdb's copy has only in-frame clones and leaves some out. Recorded here are 25,000 to 35,000 clones, none singletons. What these receptors recognize is not known. The source material was peripheral blood mononuclear cells. The receptors were gathered from a human donor with common variable immunodeficiency.

As for this clone: The observed sequence ends 3 residues before the CDR3 terminus, with the missing tail filled in from the germline J gene. The V gene is TRBV6-1, the J gene TRBJ1-3, with a possible D match to TRBD1 (5 bases). CDR3 length: 13 residues. Germline CDR1 MNHNS, CDR2 SASEGT. V lost 3 bases to trimming and J lost 2 bases, with 5 bases between them. CDR3 bases read: TGTGCCAGCAGTGAGGGGCCTGGAAACACC. It translates to CASSEGPGNT. The whole CDR3 sequence is CASSEGPGNTIYF.

This clone was seen a few times. The sequence runs out 3 residues before the end of the CDR3; the remainder is reconstructed from the germline J gene. The V and J genes are TRBV30 and TRBJ2-7; D ambiguous. The CDR3 loop spans 13 amino acids. CDR1 is GTSNPN and CDR2 is SVGIG in the germline V gene (reference sequence). Trimming removed 0 bases at V and 3 bases at J, with 9 bases between. The covered CDR3 bases are TGTGCCTGGAGTGTAGCACAGAACTACGAG. Amino acid sequence: CAWSVAQNYE. The full-length CDR3 reads as CAWSVAQNYEQYF.

Ten or more counts support this clone. Read coverage stops 3 residues before the CDR3 terminus; the germline J gene supplies the remainder. The chain has TRBV19 and TRBJ1-5, with D perhaps matching TRBD1 (6 bases). Germline-derived CDR1 and CDR2 are LNHDA and SQIVND (reference sequence). The CDR3 runs to 14 residues. Trimming removed 8 bases at V and 2 bases at J, with 13 bases between. CDR3 DNA (partial): TGTGCCAGTGCAGGGGCCTACGGCAATCAGCCC. Its translation is CASAGAYGNQP. The whole CDR3 protein reads CASAGAYGNQPQHF. The full variable domain, completed using reference TRBV19 and TRBJ1-5, is DGGITQSPKYLFRKEGQNVTLSCEQNLNHDAMYWYRQDPGQGLRLIYYSQIVNDFQKGDIAEGYSVSREKKESFPLTVTSAQKNPTAFYLCASAGAYGNQPQHFGDGTRLSIL.

Comment on this clone: The missing CDR3 end, 3 residues past where the read stops, is filled in from the germline J gene. J is TRBJ1-6 and V is TRBV2, with 7 bases that match TRBD1. This CDR3 is built from 14 residues. From germline, CDR1 is SNHLY and CDR2 FYNNEI. J was trimmed by 5 bases and V by 7 bases; bases with no gene match: 5. The CDR3 loop reads CASNRDSDNSPLHF. Partial CDR3 DNA: TGTGCCAGCAACCGGGACAGCGATAATTCACCC.

This clone was found many times. Coverage ceases 3 residues before the CDR3 finishes, and the germline J gene fills in the end. The chain recombines TRBV7-8 with TRBJ2-5; D remains unclear. Trimming shortened V by 5 bases and J by 4 bases, and 11 bases separated the two germline ends. Germline V gene lookup returns CDR1 SGHVS and CDR2 FQNEAQ. The CDR3 consists of 13 residues. CDR3 bases read: TGTGCCAGCAGCCGTAGTGACTCAGAGACC. Translating gives CASSRSDSET. The full CDR3 reads CASSRSDSETQYF.

Points on this clone: The CDR3 end lies 3 residues beyond the end of the read and is filled in from the germline J gene. The V gene is TRBV30, the J gene TRBJ1-6; TRBD1 agrees at 8 bases. Unmatched junction bases numbered 0, after V lost 5 bases and J lost 3 bases. The CDR3 loop spans 13 amino acids. The germline gives CDR1 GTSNPN, CDR2 SVGIG (reference sequence). The CDR3 is CAWDRGYNSPLHF. The part of the CDR3 DNA that was read is TGTGCCTGGGACAGGGGCTATAATTCACCC.

On this clone itself: The read is 3 residues too short to cover the CDR3 end, so that end is filled in from the germline J gene. The V gene is TRBV5-1, the J gene TRBJ2-1, with TRBD2 identical over 10 bases. Germline-derived CDR1 and CDR2 are SGHRS and YFSETQ. The CDR3 extends over 18 amino acids. V dropped 2 bases and J dropped 5; count of bases not matched to a gene: 13. CDR3 in amino acids: CASSFPSGGPLGNNEQFF. The DNA read from the CDR3 is TGCGCCAGCAGCTTTCCTAGCGGGGGCCCGCTCGGGAACAATGAG.

This clone was counted a few times. From the germline J gene comes the end of the CDR3, since the read stops 3 residues before it. This rearrangement joins TRBV7-2 to TRBJ2-7; TRBD1 aligns across 9 bases. The V gene end was trimmed by 2 bases and the J gene end by 2 bases; junction bases not matched to a gene: 4. The CDR3 has 15 residues. Germline CDR1 and CDR2: SGHTA and FQGNSA. The covered CDR3 bases are TGTGCCAGCAGCTTAAGGACAGGGGCCGCCTACGAG. Protein product: CASSLRTGAAYE. In full, the CDR3 reads CASSLRTGAAYEQYF.